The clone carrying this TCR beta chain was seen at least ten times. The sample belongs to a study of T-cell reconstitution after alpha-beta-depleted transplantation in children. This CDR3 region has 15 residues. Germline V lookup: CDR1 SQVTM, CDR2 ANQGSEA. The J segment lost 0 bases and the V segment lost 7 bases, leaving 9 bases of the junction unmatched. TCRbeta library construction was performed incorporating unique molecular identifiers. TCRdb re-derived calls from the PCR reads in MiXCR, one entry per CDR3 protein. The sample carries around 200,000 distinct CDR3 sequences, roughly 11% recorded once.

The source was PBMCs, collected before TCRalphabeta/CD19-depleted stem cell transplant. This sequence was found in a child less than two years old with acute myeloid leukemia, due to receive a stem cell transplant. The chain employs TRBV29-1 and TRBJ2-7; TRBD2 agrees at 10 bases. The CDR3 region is CSGSHRTSGSYEQYF. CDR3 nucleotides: TGCAGCGGTTCACACCGGACTAGCGGCTCCTACGAGCAGTACTTC.